A single sample is the source of the 8 T cell receptor beta chains below, sequenced in a study of CD8 T cells in Susac syndrome. RNA amounts of roughly 0.5 to 1 ug underwent reverse transcription with random hexamers. Each CDR3 protein is one row after TCRdb ran MiXCR on the immunoSEQ multiplex PCR reads. The sample holds 350,000 to 550,000 distinct CDR3 sequences, approximately 85% seen once. Sequencing used CD8+ T cells from PBMCs. The receptors come from a human donor with multiple sclerosis.

V gene TRBV6-5 combines with J gene TRBJ2-7, with unresolved D. The V gene's germline CDR1 is MNHEY and CDR2 SVGAGI. The CDR3 consists of 15 residues. Trimming took 0 bases from V and 3 from J, leaving 12 bases between them. The CDR3 region is CASSYSPEQDYEQYF. CDR3 nucleotide sequence: TGTGCCAGCAGTTACTCCCCGGAGCAGGACTACGAGCAGTACTTC.

CDR3 sequence: CAISESLQFSYNEQFF. Written as DNA, the CDR3 is TGTGCCATCAGTGAGTCTTTACAATTCTCCTACAATGAGCAGTTCTTC. V and J are TRBV10-3 and TRBJ2-1; D remains unclear. This CDR3 is 16 amino acids long. CDR1 is ENHRY and CDR2 is SYGVKD in the germline V gene. V lost 0 bases to trimming and J lost 0 bases, with 9 bases between them.

The chain uses TRBV18 and TRBJ2-1; D is ambiguous. V was pared by 2 bases and J by 8 bases, with 7 bases between. The germline gives CDR1 KGHSH, CDR2 LQKENI. The CDR3 is 12 residues long. The CDR3 DNA is TGTGCCAGCTCACCATTTGGGGATGAGCAGTTCTTC. Its protein product is CASSPFGDEQFF.

This clonotype has only a few counts. V and J are TRBV12-3 or TRBV12-4 and TRBJ2-7, with D possibly being TRBD1 (5 bases). V dropped 6 bases and J dropped 4 bases, with 13 bases sitting between them. The CDR3 consists of 13 residues. The CDR3 nucleotides are TGTGCCAGCAGCCCTCGTCAGGGTTACGAGCAGTACTTC. Its protein is CASSPRQGYEQYF.

The gene calls are TRBV5-4 and TRBJ1-2; D not certain. Germline V gene lookup returns CDR1 SGHNT and CDR2 YYREEE (reference sequence). Trimming removed 0 bases from V and 6 bases from J, with 12 bases in between. This CDR3 is built from 14 residues. Here the CDR3 DNA reads TGTGCCAGCAGCTTGGTAGGGAAGTTGGATGGCTACACCTTC. It encodes CASSLVGKLDGYTF.

The chain joins TRBV30 to TRBJ1-2; D not certain. The germline V and J ends were trimmed by 2 bases and 4 bases, with 11 bases remaining between them. There are 13 residues in the CDR3. Germline CDR1 is GTSNPN and CDR2 is SVGIG (reference sequence). CDR3 protein: CAWSLLQTYGYTF. CDR3 coding DNA: TGTGCCTGGAGTTTATTACAGACCTATGGCTACACCTTC.

The genes are TRBV27 and TRBJ2-1; D ambiguous. The CDR3 covers 13 residues. The V gene's germline CDR1 is MNHEY and CDR2 SMNVEV (reference sequence). V lost 3 bases and J lost 7, with 10 bases in between. CDR3 sequence reads: CASSLYTGNEQFF. DNA of the CDR3: TGTGCCAGCAGTTTGTATACGGGTAATGAGCAGTTCTTC.

V usage is TRBV28 and J usage is TRBJ2-1; 8 positions agree with TRBD1. CDR1 MDHEN and CDR2 SYDVKM come from the germline V gene. The CDR3 extends over 12 amino acids. V lost 10 bases, J lost 7 bases, and 6 bases stayed unmatched. CDR3 protein: CANSGQGNEQFF. In DNA form, the CDR3 reads TGTGCCAACTCAGGACAGGGTAATGAGCAGTTCTTC.